This T cell receptor (beta chain) was recorded in a study of blood T cells in healthy people across ages. As regards this clonotype: One end of the junction fails to match germline, which may point to a read error.

Next came a second PCR, run for roughly 7 to 12 cycles, which used a sample-barcoded 5' primer along with a J-beta primer mix. Each cDNA molecule received a tag from a template-switch adaptor that had 12 random nucleotides. TCRdb reprocessed the 5' RACE reads with MiXCR, giving one entry per CDR3 protein. Among around 1,500,000 distinct CDR3 sequences listed, approximately 30% were seen once. Drawn from each donor were ten milliliters of peripheral blood. The CDR3 consists of 9 residues. From germline, CDR1 is MNHEY and CDR2 SMNVEV (reference sequence). The sequence came from a woman in her thirties in good health. The rearrangement joins TRBV27 to TRBJ2-2; D perhaps matches TRBD2 (6 bases). The sequenced material came from blood. CDR3 DNA: TGTGCCACCGGCGGGGAGCTGGTTTTT. This sequence encodes CATGGELVF.